This TCR beta chain comes out of a study of Graves' ophthalmopathy and Graves' hyperthyroidism. General study findings and limits: Blood shared most expanded thyroid clonotypes above 0.001 frequency.

The authors amplified TCR beta CDR3 regions from RNA transcripts. First-round RT-PCR used HTBI primers; second-round multiplex PCR followed. TCRdb independently ran MiXCR on the multiplex PCR reads; one entry per CDR3 protein. The sample gives about 600,000 distinct CDR3 sequences, approximately 37% of which show up once; around 4.6% is in the top ten. Trimming took off 0 bases at V and 0 bases at J, with 11 bases between the two ends. The CDR3 runs 17 residues. Germline assignment: CDR1 MGHRA and CDR2 YSYEKL. This clonotype was observed a few times. The antigen is unknown. This sequence was found in an adult man with Graves' hyperthyroidism. Sequenced input: peripheral blood or thyroid tissue (not recorded which). The V and J genes are TRBV4-1 and TRBJ2-2, with D perhaps TRBD2 (6 bases). The CDR3 region has the DNA TGCGCCAGCAGCCAAGATCAGGTAGCGGCGAACACCGGGGAGCTGTTTTTT. This translates into CASSQDQVAANTGELFF.